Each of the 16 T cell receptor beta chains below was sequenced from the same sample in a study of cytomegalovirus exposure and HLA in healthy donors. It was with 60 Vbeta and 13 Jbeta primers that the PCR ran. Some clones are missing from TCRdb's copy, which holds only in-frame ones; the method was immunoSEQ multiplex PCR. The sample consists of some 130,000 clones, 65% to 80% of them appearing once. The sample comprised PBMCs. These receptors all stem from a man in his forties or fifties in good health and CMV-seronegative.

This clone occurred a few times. CDR3 protein: CASKVAGGGEQYF. CDR3 bases: TGTGCCAGTAAGGTAGCGGGAGGTGGCGAGCAGTACTTC. The rearrangement links TRBV19 to TRBJ2-7; 10 bases align to TRBD2. The length of the CDR3 is 13 residues. J gave up 6 bases and V 7 bases, and 6 bases lay outside the gene matches. From germline, CDR1 is LNHDA and CDR2 SQIVND (reference sequence).

CDR3 region: CASSPGLGRSTEAFF. The CDR3 DNA follows: TGTGCCAGCAGCCCGGGACTCGGACGGAGCACTGAAGCTTTCTTT. This sequence joins TRBV28 and TRBJ1-1, with TRBD1 as a possible D gene (5 bases). V was clipped by 6 bases and J by 4 bases, with 18 bases between them. Germline CDR1 reads MDHEN; CDR2 reads SYDVKM. This CDR3 has 15 amino acids.

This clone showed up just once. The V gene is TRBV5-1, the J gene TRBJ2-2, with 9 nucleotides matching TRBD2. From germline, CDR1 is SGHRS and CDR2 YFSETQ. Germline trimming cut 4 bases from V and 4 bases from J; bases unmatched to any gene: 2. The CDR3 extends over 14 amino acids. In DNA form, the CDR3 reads TGCGCCAGCAGCGTTAGCGGGGGCACCGGGGAGCTGTTTTTT. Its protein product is CASSVSGGTGELFF.

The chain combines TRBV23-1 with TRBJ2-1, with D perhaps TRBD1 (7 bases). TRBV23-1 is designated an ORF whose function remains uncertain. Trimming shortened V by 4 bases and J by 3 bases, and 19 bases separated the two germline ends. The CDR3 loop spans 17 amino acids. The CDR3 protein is CASSPQGDSTFYNEQFF. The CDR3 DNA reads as TGCGCCAGCAGTCCCCAGGGGGACTCCACTTTCTACAATGAGCAGTTCTTC.

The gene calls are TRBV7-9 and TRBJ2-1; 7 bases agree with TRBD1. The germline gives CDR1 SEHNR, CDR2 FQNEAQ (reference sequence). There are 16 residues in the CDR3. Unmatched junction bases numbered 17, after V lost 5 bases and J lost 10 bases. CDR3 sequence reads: CASSPGSGEGAGEQFF. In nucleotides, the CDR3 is TGTGCCAGCAGCCCGGGGAGCGGAGAGGGGGCAGGGGAGCAGTTCTTC.

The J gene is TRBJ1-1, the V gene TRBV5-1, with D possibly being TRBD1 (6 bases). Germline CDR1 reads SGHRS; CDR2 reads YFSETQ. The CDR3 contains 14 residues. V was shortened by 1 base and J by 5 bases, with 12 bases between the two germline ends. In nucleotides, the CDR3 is TGCGCCAGCAGCTTGCAAATCCAGGGGACTGAAGCTTTCTTT. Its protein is CASSLQIQGTEAFF.

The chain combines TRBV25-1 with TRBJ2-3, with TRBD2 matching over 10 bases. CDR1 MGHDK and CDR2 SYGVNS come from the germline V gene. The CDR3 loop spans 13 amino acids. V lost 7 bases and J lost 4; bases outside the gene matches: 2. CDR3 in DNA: TGTGCCAGCATACTAGCGGGGTCAGATACGCAGTATTTT. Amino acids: CASILAGSDTQYF.

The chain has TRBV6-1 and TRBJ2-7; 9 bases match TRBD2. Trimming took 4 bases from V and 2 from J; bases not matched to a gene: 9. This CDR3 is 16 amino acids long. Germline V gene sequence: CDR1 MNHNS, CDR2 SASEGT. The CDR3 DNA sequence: TGTGCCAGCAGTGGGCTGTTTAGCGGGAGCACCTACGAGCAGTACTTC. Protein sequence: CASSGLFSGSTYEQYF.

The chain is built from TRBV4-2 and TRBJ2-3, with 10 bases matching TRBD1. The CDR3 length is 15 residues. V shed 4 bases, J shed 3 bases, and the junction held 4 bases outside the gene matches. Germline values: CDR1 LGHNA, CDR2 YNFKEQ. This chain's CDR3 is CASSRDRGPTDTQYF. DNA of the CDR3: TGTGCCAGCAGCCGCGACAGGGGGCCTACAGATACGCAGTATTTT.

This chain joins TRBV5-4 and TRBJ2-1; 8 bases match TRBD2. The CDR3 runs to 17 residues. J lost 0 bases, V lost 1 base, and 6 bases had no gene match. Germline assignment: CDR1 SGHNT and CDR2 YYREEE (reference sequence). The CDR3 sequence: CASSLSSGRSSYNEQFF. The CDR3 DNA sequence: TGTGCCAGCAGCTTGTCCAGCGGGAGAAGCTCCTACAATGAGCAGTTCTTC.

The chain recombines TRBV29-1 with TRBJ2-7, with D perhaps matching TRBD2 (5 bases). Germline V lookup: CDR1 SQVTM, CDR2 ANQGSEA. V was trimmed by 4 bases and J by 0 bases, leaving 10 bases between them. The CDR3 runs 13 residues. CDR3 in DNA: TGCAGCGTTGCCAACGGGATCTCCTACGAGCAGTACTTC. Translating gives CSVANGISYEQYF.

DNA for the CDR3: TGTGCCAGCAGTTACTCGGGACAGGGTCTTAGTGAGCAGTTCTTC. Amino acids: CASSYSGQGLSEQFF. The rearrangement links TRBV6-6 to TRBJ2-1; 9 nucleotides align to TRBD1. Unmatched junction bases numbered 6, after V lost 0 bases and J lost 9 bases. CDR3 size: 15 residues. Germline values: CDR1 MNHNY, CDR2 SVGAGI (reference sequence).

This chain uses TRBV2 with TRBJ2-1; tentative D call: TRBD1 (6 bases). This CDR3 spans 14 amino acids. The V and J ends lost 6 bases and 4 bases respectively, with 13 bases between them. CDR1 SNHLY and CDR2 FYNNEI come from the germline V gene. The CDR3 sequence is CASSRTALYNEQFF. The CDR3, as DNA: TGTGCCAGCAGCAGGACAGCCCTATACAATGAGCAGTTCTTC.

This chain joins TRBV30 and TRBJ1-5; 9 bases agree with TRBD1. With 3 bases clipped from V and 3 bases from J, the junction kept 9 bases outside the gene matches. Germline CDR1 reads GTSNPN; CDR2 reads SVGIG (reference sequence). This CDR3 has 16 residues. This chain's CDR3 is CAWRASGQGDNQPQHF. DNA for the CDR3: TGTGCCTGGAGAGCCTCGGGACAGGGCGACAATCAGCCCCAGCATTTT.

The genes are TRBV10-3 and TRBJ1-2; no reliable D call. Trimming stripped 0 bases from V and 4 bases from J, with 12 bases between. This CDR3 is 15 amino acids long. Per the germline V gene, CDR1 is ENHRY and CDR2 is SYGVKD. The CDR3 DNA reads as TGTGCCATCAGTGAGTCGGTGACCACGGGCTATGGCTACACCTTC. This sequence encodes CAISESVTTGYGYTF.

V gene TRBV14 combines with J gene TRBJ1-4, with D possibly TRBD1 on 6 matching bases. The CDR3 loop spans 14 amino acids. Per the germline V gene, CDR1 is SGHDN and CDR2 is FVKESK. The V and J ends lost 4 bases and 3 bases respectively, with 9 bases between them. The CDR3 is CASSPGVSNEKLFF. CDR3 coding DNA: TGTGCCAGCAGCCCAGGGGTTTCTAATGAAAAACTGTTTTTT.